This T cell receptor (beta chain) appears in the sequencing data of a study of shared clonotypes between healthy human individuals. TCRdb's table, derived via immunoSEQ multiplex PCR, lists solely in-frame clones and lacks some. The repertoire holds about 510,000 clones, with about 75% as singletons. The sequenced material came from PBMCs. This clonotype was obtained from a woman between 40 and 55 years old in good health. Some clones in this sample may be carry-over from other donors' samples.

In DNA form, the CDR3 reads TGTGCCTGGAGGGGACAGGGGCACAACTATGGCTACACCTTC. This sequence encodes CAWRGQGHNYGYTF. The genes are TRBV30 and TRBJ1-2; 10 nucleotides align to TRBD1. After removal of 3 bases from V and 2 bases from J, the junction contained 3 bases not matched to a gene. The CDR3 runs to 14 residues. Per the germline V gene, CDR1 is GTSNPN and CDR2 is SVGIG (reference sequence).